Listed here is a single T cell receptor beta chain. Which antigen it targets is not known. No base quality values were provided; no much bigger clone lies one nucleotide off. The germline V gene gives CDR1 as MNHEY and CDR2 as SVGAGI. Germline trimming: 2 bases from V, 5 bases from J; junction bases outside gene matches: 11. From the cysteine up to the phenylalanine, the CDR3 has a length of 16 residues. The entry retains the CDR3 DNA only, 48 bases that are in frame from base 1. The data are from a study of blood T cell repertoires in COVID-19 (dated by TCRdb to the early 2020s). Looking at the study overall: Samples from collaborators originated in the United States, Italy and Spain and spanned both the acute and convalescent phases of COVID-19. The prospective study material was composed of cDNA or gDNA derived from T cells, B-cell-depleted T cells, or PBMCs. The dataset comprised deeply sampled blood TCRbeta repertoires from subjects exposed to, actively infected with, or recovered from COVID-19. The repertoires were made available in a free public database intended to serve as a resource for research on the immune response to SARS-CoV-2. The samples were drawn from the first 160 participants of the ongoing ImmuneRACE study and from 1,254 subjects provided by 6 global collaborators. The sample metadata nearly always contained a de-identified subject ID, COVID-19 status, age in years and sex. HLA class I and class II types, where available, came from metadata supplied by the sample provider rather than from assay-based typing.

Participants in the prospective study were aged roughly 18 to 89 years, lived in under 30 United States geographic areas, and enrolled through a virtual design. In the prospective study, cohorts were assigned on the basis of participant-reported clinical history obtained from a screening survey and a study questionnaire. In the prospective study, mobile phlebotomists collected whole blood, serum and a nasopharyngeal or oropharyngeal swab from each participant. Prospective study participants could optionally give additional blood draws and questionnaires over an approximately two-month period. Before DNA extraction, blood samples from the prospective study were shipped at room temperature or frozen. TCRbeta CDR3 regions were amplified from genomic DNA by means of the immunoSEQ Assay, a bias-controlled multiplex PCR. In the original analysis: Nucleated cell counts per sample were estimated from amplification of reference gene primers within the assay. To quantify the absolute abundance of each unique TCRbeta CDR3 rearrangement, sequence reads were collapsed and filtered. For each sample, productive Simpson clonality was calculated as the square root of Simpson's diversity index across productive rearrangements. In TCRdb, the immuneACCESS table is reduced to in-frame sequences with V and J assigned. These tables do not hold every clone; where another copy was compared, an unresolved V gene accounts for under half, and the others remain unexplained. The DNA was the basis for D and trimming; V, J and clone size are from that table. This sample lists 230,000 or so clones; around 88% were detected once. The biggest ten clones account for 14% to 15% of the sample.

Here is what the overall study found, with its caveats: The amount of clinical and demographic metadata varied by source and participant and was provided uncurated.

The chain is made from TRBV6-5 and TRBJ2-7, with TRBD1 identical over 8 junction bases. This TCR came from a woman aged 50 to 60 with acute COVID-19. The sample taken for sequencing was PBMCs or T cells enriched from blood (not recorded which). The CDR3 region has the sequence CASSYGWDRPLHEQYF. Read as DNA, the sequence is TGTGCCAGCAGTTACGGATGGGACAGGCCCCTCCACGAGCAGTACTTC.